The 29 T cell receptor beta chains in this list originate from one sample, sequenced in a study of blood T cells in healthy people across ages. A second PCR, run for about 7 to 11 cycles, used a sample-barcoded 5' primer plus a J-beta primer mix. TCRdb redid the calling of the 5' RACE reads with MiXCR, one entry per CDR3 protein. The table shows about 1.6 million distinct CDR3 sequences, with roughly 32% occurring only once. Material for sequencing was blood. These receptor sequences come from a woman younger than 45 in good health.

The chain employs TRBV20-1 and TRBJ2-7, with 8 bases lining up with TRBD1. The trim removed 6 bases at V and 8 bases at J, leaving 12 bases unmatched. Looked up from germline, CDR1 is DFQATT and CDR2 is SNEGSKA (reference sequence). The CDR3 runs to 13 residues. CDR3 nucleotide sequence: TGCAGTGCAAATACAGGGGGGCATATCAAGCAGTACTTC. Its translation is CSANTGGHIKQYF.

The chain employs TRBV12-5 and TRBJ1-2; tentatively, D is TRBD1 (6 bases). V was pared by 0 bases and J by 5 bases, with 19 bases between. This CDR3 has 17 amino acids. CDR1 and CDR2 from the germline V gene are LGHNT and FRNRAP. The CDR3, as DNA: TGTGCTAGTGGTTTGGTCCAGGGGCGGACGAATAATTATGGCTACACCTTC. The encoded protein is CASGLVQGRTNNYGYTF.

This clonotype was seen only once. Germline and junction disagree at one end, which may indicate a read error. V and J are TRBV29-1 and TRBJ2-7; D not certain. The germline V gene encodes CDR1 SQVTM and CDR2 ANQGSEA. This CDR3 region has 13 residues. This chain's CDR3 is CSFKPVSSYKQHF. The CDR3 DNA reads TGCAGCTTCAAGCCTGTGAGCTCCTACAAGCAGCACTTC.

This clonotype was counted at least ten times. This rearrangement joins TRBV4-1 to TRBJ2-7; D possibly uses TRBD1 or TRBD2 (5 bases each). CDR3 size: 14 residues. V dropped 3 bases and J dropped 2 bases, with 11 bases sitting between them. From germline, CDR1 is MGHRA and CDR2 YSYEKL. CDR3 protein: CASSHRDGTYEQYF. The DNA of the CDR3 is TGCGCCAGCAGCCACCGGGACGGGACCTACGAGCAGTACTTC.

This clonotype was seen a handful of times. The CDR3, as DNA: TGTGCCAGCAGCTTATGGGAGAGGGCAGATACGCAGTATTTT. Protein sequence: CASSLWERADTQYF. The chain is built from TRBV7-8 and TRBJ2-3, with a tentative D call TRBD2 (5 bases). Germline CDR1 and CDR2: SGHVS and FQNEAQ. This CDR3 comprises 14 residues. V lost 2 bases and J lost 4, with 10 bases in between.

The chain is built from TRBV24-1 and TRBJ2-1; 10 bases line up with TRBD2. The CDR3 spans 16 residues. Germline V gives CDR1 KGHDR, CDR2 SFDVKD. J gave up 9 bases and V 2 bases, and 9 bases lay outside the gene matches. The CDR3 region has the DNA TGTGCCACCAGTGATTCCAGCGGGGGGGATCTGGCTGAGCAGTTCTTC. Its translation: CATSDSSGGDLAEQFF.

This rearrangement joins TRBV29-1 to TRBJ1-4; no definite D call. The CDR3 has 14 residues. V lost 6 bases and J 0 bases, leaving 11 bases between the germline ends. The germline V gene has CDR1 SQVTM and CDR2 ANQGSEA. CDR3 sequence: CSVPAPTTNEKLFF. DNA for the CDR3: TGCAGCGTACCGGCACCTACAACTAATGAAAAACTGTTTTTT.

The sample holds a few counts of this clonotype. The rearrangement links TRBV5-4 to TRBJ2-6; no clear D. CDR1 and CDR2 (germline): SGHNT, YYREEE (reference sequence). The CDR3 runs to 16 residues. Trimming stripped 0 bases from V and 0 bases from J, with 7 bases between. CDR3 region: CASSLARPSGANVLTF. CDR3 DNA sequence: TGTGCCAGCAGCTTGGCCCGGCCCTCTGGGGCCAACGTCCTGACTTTC.

This clonotype came up a few times. The rearrangement joins TRBV28 to TRBJ1-2, with unresolved D. The V gene's germline CDR1 is MDHEN and CDR2 SYDVKM. V lost 6 bases and J lost 6, with 14 bases in between. This CDR3 comprises 13 residues. CDR3: CASSRHEAHGYTF. CDR3 in DNA: TGTGCCAGCAGCCGACACGAGGCTCATGGCTACACCTTC.

This clonotype turned up a few times. The chain combines TRBV4-1 with TRBJ2-3; D remains unclear. Per germline, CDR1 MGHRA and CDR2 YSYEKL. The germline V and J ends were trimmed by 0 bases and 4 bases, with 11 bases remaining between them. This CDR3 spans 15 amino acids. Here the CDR3 reads CASSQEYFDADTQYF. The CDR3 DNA reads TGCGCCAGCAGCCAAGAATACTTCGATGCAGATACGCAGTATTTT.

This clonotype was seen just once. This sequence joins TRBV2 and TRBJ2-4, with D tentatively TRBD1 (7 bases). The tail of the sequence fits TRBJ2-7 better, so the J call may be wrong. CDR3 length equals 13 residues. Germline values: CDR1 SNHLY, CDR2 FYNNEI. The CDR3 DNA is TGTGCCAGCAGGCGGGACAGATACTACGAGCAGTACTTC. Protein sequence: CASRRDRYYEQYF.

This clonotype was detected once. This chain uses TRBV12-3 or TRBV12-4 with TRBJ2-7, with D perhaps being TRBD1 or TRBD2 (6 bases each). The V end was cut by 5 bases, the J end by 4 bases, with 12 bases between. The CDR3 contains 13 residues. Written as DNA, the CDR3 is TGTGCCAGCAGTATCCGGGGGCTTTACGAGCAGTACTTC. Protein sequence: CASSIRGLYEQYF.

V is TRBV2 and J is TRBJ2-2; D is perhaps TRBD2 (6 bases). Germline V CDR1 and CDR2: SNHLY, FYNNEI. Trimming pared 6 bases from V and 5 bases from J, leaving 16 bases between. The CDR3 contains 15 residues. As DNA, the CDR3 is TGTGCCAGCAGGTGGGGGGAGAGTCGGACCGGGGAGCTGTTTTTT. This encodes CASRWGESRTGELFF.

The V gene is TRBV7-9, the J gene TRBJ2-5, with D perhaps TRBD2 (7 bases). The V gene lost 4 bases and the J gene lost 4 bases, with 22 bases spanning the gap. This CDR3 is 17 amino acids long. Per germline, CDR1 SEHNR and CDR2 FQNEAQ (reference sequence). CDR3 sequence reads: CASSSPLFRGAGETQYF. DNA of the CDR3: TGTGCCAGCAGCTCCCCCCTCTTCCGGGGGGCAGGAGAGACCCAGTACTTC.

This chain uses TRBV4-2 with TRBJ1-4; no reliable D call. This CDR3 spans 13 amino acids. Looked up from germline, CDR1 is LGHNA and CDR2 is YNFKEQ. The V end was cut by 7 bases, the J end by 8 bases, with 14 bases between. The CDR3 sequence: CASIDGREEKLFF. The CDR3 bases are TGTGCCAGCATCGACGGCCGGGAGGAAAAACTGTTTTTT.

The chain joins TRBV7-3 to TRBJ2-1, with TRBD2 identical over 12 bases. V was clipped by 2 bases and J by 2 bases; unmatched bases: 7. From germline, CDR1 is SGHTA and CDR2 FQGTGA. The CDR3 has 18 amino acids. The DNA of the CDR3 is TGTGCCAGCAGCTTACGCCTGACTAGCGGGGGAGCCTACAATGAGCAGTTCTTC. It yields the protein CASSLRLTSGGAYNEQFF.

The rearrangement uses TRBV14 and TRBJ2-1, with 15 bases lining up with TRBD2. Germline lookup yields CDR1 SGHDN and CDR2 FVKESK. The V segment lost 1 base and the J segment 6 bases; nucleotides outside the gene matches: 7. CDR3 size: 18 residues. CDR3 sequence (DNA): TGTGCCAGCAGCCAAGGCCAGGGACTAGCGGGAGGAACCAATGAGCAGTTCTTC. Its protein product is CASSQGQGLAGGTNEQFF.

This clonotype was found a few times. The chain joins TRBV20-1 to TRBJ2-4; 7 bases are shared with TRBD2. Germline values: CDR1 DFQATT, CDR2 SNEGSKA (reference sequence). Germline trimming cut 0 bases from V and 3 bases from J; bases unmatched to any gene: 2. CDR3 size: 14 residues. CDR3 DNA sequence: TGCAGTGCTAGAGAAGGGACTATCAAAAACATTCAGTACTTC. Amino acid sequence: CSAREGTIKNIQYF.

This clonotype was observed a few times. The chain employs TRBV5-1 and TRBJ1-2; D is ambiguous. V lost 4 bases and J lost 5, with 18 bases in between. The CDR3 has 15 amino acids. Germline loops: CDR1 SGHRS, CDR2 YFSETQ. The CDR3: CASSTGLELGYGYTF. Written as DNA, the CDR3 is TGCGCCAGCAGCACTGGCCTGGAGCTCGGGTATGGCTACACCTTC.

This sequence joins TRBV5-1 and TRBJ2-2; 9 positions agree with TRBD1. Losses at the gene ends were 4 bases for V and 5 bases for J; bases not matched to a gene: 6. The germline CDR1 and CDR2 sequences are SGHRS and YFSETQ. The CDR3 extends over 15 amino acids. CDR3 DNA sequence: TGCGCCAGCAGCATGGGACAGGGATCTACCGGGGAGCTGTTTTTT. It is translated as CASSMGQGSTGELFF. Full variable domain (missing parts from reference TRBV5-1 and TRBJ2-2): KAGVTQTPRYLIKTRGQQVTLSCSPISGHRSVSWYQQTPGQGLQFLFEYFSETQRNKGNFPGRFSGRQFSNSRSEMNVSTLELGDSALYLCASSMGQGSTGELFFGEGSRLTVL.

The CDR3 DNA sequence: TGCAGTGCCCACGAGGAGGCAGCCAAAAACATTCAGTACTTC. Its protein product is CSAHEEAAKNIQYF. The chain is built from TRBV20-1 and TRBJ2-4; tentative D call: TRBD2 (5 bases). The CDR3 consists of 14 residues. Germline V gives CDR1 DFQATT, CDR2 SNEGSKA (reference sequence). V was cut by 6 bases and J by 0 bases, with 12 bases left in between.

The genes are TRBV5-1 and TRBJ2-1; D is perhaps TRBD2 (6 bases). With 4 bases removed from V and 2 bases from J, the gap between germline ends came to 10 bases. The CDR3 consists of 14 residues. CDR1 and CDR2 (germline): SGHRS, YFSETQ. The CDR3 here is CASSVGTAYNEQFF. The DNA for the CDR3 is TGCGCCAGCAGCGTCGGGACTGCCTACAATGAGCAGTTCTTC.

Turning to this clonotype: At one end the junction does not follow the germline gene, possibly because of a read error. The rearrangement joins TRBV2 to TRBJ2-1; D unclear. Germline V gene sequence: CDR1 SNHLY, CDR2 FYNNEI. This CDR3 has 14 residues. The CDR3: CVSRHLSSYNEQFF. CDR3 sequence (DNA): TGTGTCAGCAGACACTTGAGCTCCTACAATGAGCAGTTCTTC.

This chain connects TRBV5-1 to TRBJ1-2, with TRBD1 identical over 8 bases. Germline loops: CDR1 SGHRS, CDR2 YFSETQ. After removal of 4 bases from V and 4 bases from J, the junction contained 12 bases not matched to a gene. The CDR3 contains 16 residues. CDR3 loop: CASSTQTGAISYGYTF. For the CDR3, the DNA is TGCGCCAGCAGCACTCAGACAGGGGCGATTAGCTATGGCTACACCTTC.

In this sample, this clonotype turned up once. V and J are TRBV20-1 and TRBJ1-2; no clear D gene. In germline, CDR1 is DFQATT, CDR2 SNEGSKA (reference sequence). V dropped 3 bases and J dropped 7 bases, with 12 bases sitting between them. This CDR3 is 12 amino acids long. CDR3 nucleotide sequence: TGCAGTGCTAGGAGTCCTTCTGGTGGCTACACCTTC. It codes for CSARSPSGGYTF.

V is TRBV29-1 and J is TRBJ1-2; the match to TRBD1 covers 9 bases. Trimming cost V 7 bases and J 5 bases; bases outside gene matches: 8. This CDR3 is built from 13 residues. The germline CDR1 and CDR2 sequences are SQVTM and ANQGSEA. This CDR3 reads CSAVPGQGYGYTF. CDR3 coding DNA: TGCAGCGCCGTCCCGGGACAGGGTTATGGCTACACCTTC.

This clonotype has only a few counts. The V gene is TRBV28, the J gene TRBJ2-4, with 8 nucleotides matching TRBD1. Germline trimming cut 6 bases from V and 9 bases from J; bases unmatched to any gene: 7. CDR1 and CDR2 from the germline V gene are MDHEN and SYDVKM. This CDR3 is built from 13 residues. DNA of the CDR3: TGTGCCAGCAGGACAGGGGCGGAAGGCATTCAGTACTTC. As protein: CASRTGAEGIQYF. Complete variable domain (other parts from reference TRBV28 and TRBJ2-4): DVKVTQSSRYLVKRTGEKVFLECVQDMDHENMFWYRQDPGLGLRLIYFSYDVKMKEKGDIPEGYSVSREKKERFSLILESASTNQTSMYLCASRTGAEGIQYFGAGTRLSVL.

To note about this clonotype: A much larger clone is a single base away; this may be a read error. The genes are TRBV4-1 and TRBJ2-5; 8 nucleotides match TRBD1. Matching the DNA end better, TRBJ2-7 makes the J call doubtful. CDR1 is MGHRA, CDR2 YSYEKL, per germline. This CDR3 comprises 16 residues. The CDR3 sequence is CACSQDYGRGQYEQYF. CDR3 DNA: TGCGCCTGCAGCCAAGATTACGGCAGGGGGCAATACGAGCAGTACTTC.

The J gene is TRBJ2-1, the V gene TRBV9, with D hard to call. Trimming shortened V by 0 bases and J by 10 bases, and 8 bases separated the two germline ends. The CDR3 spans 12 residues. Germline loops: CDR1 SGDLS, CDR2 YYNGEE. The CDR3 DNA reads as TGTGCCAGCAGCGTAGTGTTAGGAGAGCAGTTCTTC. Its protein is CASSVVLGEQFF.